These 7 T cell receptor beta chains were sequenced from one sample in a study of identifying expanded T cells in peripheral blood. Sequencing was performed with immunoSEQ multiplex PCR; in TCRdb, only in-frame clones are kept and a portion is missing. The sample contains tens of thousands of clones, roughly 84% of which appear only once. The specimen sequenced was blood. The receptors derive from a person aged 18 to 75 in good health.

This clone has more than one count but fewer than ten. This chain connects TRBV15 to TRBJ2-1, with 10 bases fitting TRBD1. Germline V gene lookup returns CDR1 LNHNV and CDR2 YYDKDF (reference sequence). The CDR3 covers 16 residues. The V gene end was trimmed by 3 bases and the J gene end by 8 bases; junction bases not matched to a gene: 10. In DNA form, the CDR3 reads TGTGCCACCAGCAGCATCGGGACAGGGGCGGCCGATGAGCAGTTCTTC. As protein: CATSSIGTGAADEQFF.

The chain links TRBV28 to TRBJ2-1, with 11 bases lining up with TRBD2. Germline CDR1 and CDR2: MDHEN and SYDVKM. V dropped 6 bases and J dropped 5; count of bases not matched to a gene: 9. The CDR3 length is 16 residues. The CDR3: CASSPTGTSGHNEQFF. The CDR3 DNA reads as TGTGCCAGCAGCCCAACCGGGACTAGCGGCCACAATGAGCAGTTCTTC.

Only a few counts were recorded for this clone. This chain uses TRBV19 with TRBJ2-5, with 8 positions matching TRBD1. Germline values: CDR1 LNHDA, CDR2 SQIVND (reference sequence). The CDR3 loop spans 14 amino acids. The J segment lost 1 base and the V segment lost 3 bases, leaving 1 base of the junction unmatched. The chain's CDR3 is CASSITGGQETQYF. The CDR3 DNA follows: TGTGCCAGTAGTATTACAGGGGGCCAAGAGACCCAGTACTTC.

This chain uses TRBV6-5 with TRBJ2-7, with TRBD1 matching 7 bases. The CDR3 is 15 residues long. CDR1 is MNHEY and CDR2 is SVGAGI in the germline V gene. V gave up 8 bases and J gave up 5 bases; unmatched junction bases: 15. The CDR3 nucleotides read TGTGCCAGCCGGAAACTCGGCAGGGGGTTGGACGAGCAGTACTTC. Protein: CASRKLGRGLDEQYF.

The genes are TRBV7-9 and TRBJ2-3, with no clear D. The V end lost 0 bases, the J end lost 2 bases, and 12 bases lay between the germline ends. CDR1 and CDR2 from the germline V gene are SEHNR and FQNEAQ (reference sequence). CDR3 length: 16 residues. CDR3 nucleotide sequence: TGTGCCAGCAGCTTAGCATTGCCAGCTATCACAGATACGCAGTATTTT. Its protein is CASSLALPAITDTQYF. Full variable domain (remainder filled in from reference TRBV7-9 and TRBJ2-3): DTGVSQNPRHKITKRGQNVTFRCDPISEHNRLYWYRQTLGQGPEFLTYFQNEAQLEKSRLLSDRFSAERPKGSFSTLEIQRTEQGDSAMYLCASSLALPAITDTQYFGPGTRLTVL.

This chain connects TRBV5-4 to TRBJ1-2, with a tentative D call TRBD1 (6 bases). CDR1 and CDR2 from the germline V gene are SGHNT and YYREEE (reference sequence). CDR3 size: 13 residues. The ends were cut back, 0 bases at V and 8 bases at J, with 11 bases in the middle. The CDR3 sequence: CASSLDRVGGYTF. The CDR3 nucleotides read TGTGCCAGCAGCTTGGACAGGGTAGGCGGCTACACCTTC.

There are a few counts of this clone. This chain links TRBV19 with TRBJ2-2, with a tentative D call TRBD2 (6 bases). Germline V CDR1 and CDR2: LNHDA, SQIVND (reference sequence). The CDR3 totals 17 residues. V was cut by 4 bases and J by 7 bases, with 22 bases left in between. The CDR3 reads CASSSQPPGLRGGELFF. The CDR3 region has the DNA TGTGCCAGTAGTAGCCAACCCCCGGGACTTCGGGGCGGGGAGCTGTTTTTT.